This TCR beta chain was sequenced in a study of OX40 agonist ivuxolimab in advanced cancers. For the study at large: The group had a mean age of 60 years, ranged from 23 to 79, and was 80% to 85% male. People who had prior anti-PD-1, anti-PD-L1 or anti-CTLA-4 therapy could take part, and less than 50% had some.

The CDR3 length is 16 residues. From germline, CDR1 is SGHTA and CDR2 FQGNSA. J lost 1 base, V lost 1 base, and 5 bases had no gene match. Sequenced by immunoSEQ multiplex PCR; TCRdb stores in-frame clones only, minus some. Of just under 80,000 clones in the sample, 70% to 90% were seen once. Whole-study results and caveats: Researchers did not determine the expanded peripheral T cells' antigen specificity.

Details on this clone: Its specificity is unknown.

The chain carries TRBV7-2 and TRBJ1-1; 8 bases match TRBD1. This material consisted of CD4+ or CD8+ T cells sorted from blood, taken in a trial of the OX40 agonist ivuxolimab. This clonotype was sampled from an adult with an advanced solid tumor such as melanoma, head and neck, liver or kidney cancer. The CDR3 loop is CASSLGQGAGNTEAFF. In DNA form, the CDR3 reads TGTGCCAGCAGCTTAGGGCAGGGGGCGGGGAACACTGAAGCTTTCTTT.